This entry lists 22 T cell receptor beta chains sequenced from one sample in a study of Ad26.COV2.S vaccination and SARS-CoV-2 variants (dated by TCRdb to about 2021). The time point label on this specimen signifies: individuals recovered from natural SARS-CoV-2 infection. Library prep was done by the immunoSEQ multiplex PCR assay. TCRdb took this table from immuneACCESS and kept in-frame rearrangements with V and J called. Such tables lack part of the clones; where checked against another copy, unresolved V genes explain under half of the gap, and the rest is unexplained. Recorded for this sample are some 190,000 clones; 70% to 90% of them occurred a single time. The top ten clonotypes cover about 5.5% of the sample. The specimen comprised peripheral blood, sampled after recovery from COVID-19. These receptors all come from a human donor who had recovered from COVID-19.

The chain links TRBV11-2 to TRBJ2-1; the D gene is possibly TRBD2 (7 bases). V was clipped by 1 base and J by 5 bases, with 12 bases between them. The CDR3 length is 15 residues. Per the germline V gene, CDR1 is SGHAT and CDR2 is FQNNGV. CDR3 bases: TGTGCCAGCAGCTTAGGAAGGGGGGGGGACAATGAGCAGTTCTTC. Amino acids: CASSLGRGGDNEQFF.

V gene TRBV30 combines with J gene TRBJ1-5; no reliable D call. CDR1 and CDR2 from the germline V gene are GTSNPN and SVGIG (reference sequence). There are 14 residues in the CDR3. The V and J ends lost 2 bases and 3 bases respectively, with 11 bases between them. The CDR3 nucleotides read TGTGCCTGGAGTAGGGTGTTGAACAATCAGCCCCAGCATTTT. It codes for CAWSRVLNNQPQHF.

This rearrangement joins TRBV28 to TRBJ1-2; 9 bases line up with TRBD1. The germline V gene encodes CDR1 MDHEN and CDR2 SYDVKM. The CDR3 is made up of 14 amino acids. The V segment lost 7 bases and the J segment 8 bases; nucleotides outside the gene matches: 11. The CDR3, as DNA: TGTGCCAGCACCCCGGACAGGGGCCCTTGGGGCTACACCTTC. This translates into CASTPDRGPWGYTF.

V and J are TRBV5-4 and TRBJ1-2, with 10 bases aligning to TRBD1. This CDR3 is built from 15 residues. CDR1 and CDR2 from the germline V gene are SGHNT and YYREEE (reference sequence). J gave up 2 bases and V 4 bases, and 5 bases lay outside the gene matches. The DNA for the CDR3 is TGTGCCAGCAGCAACCGGGACAGGGGAAACTATGGCTACACCTTC. The encoded protein is CASSNRDRGNYGYTF. Full variable domain (outside the CDR3, taken from reference TRBV5-4 and TRBJ1-2): ETGVTQSPTHLIKTRGQQVTLRCSSQSGHNTVSWYQQALGQGPQFIFQYYREEENGRGNFPPRFSGLQFPNYSSELNVNALELDDSALYLCASSNRDRGNYGYTFGSGTRLTVV.

The chain joins TRBV27 to TRBJ1-2; 8 bases match TRBD1. The germline V gene encodes CDR1 MNHEY and CDR2 SMNVEV (reference sequence). V trimming: 2 bases; J trimming: 7 bases; junction bases outside the gene matches: 3. This CDR3 region has 13 residues. The CDR3 is CASSLTQGGGYTF. The DNA for the CDR3 is TGTGCCAGCAGTTTAACACAGGGGGGTGGCTACACCTTC.

This clone was observed a few times. This chain connects TRBV7-9 to TRBJ1-2; 7 bases line up with TRBD1. Germline CDR1 reads SEHNR; CDR2 reads FQNEAQ (reference sequence). Trimming at V came to 5 bases and at J to 6 bases, leaving 12 bases not matched to a gene. The CDR3 runs 15 residues. The CDR3 loop is CASSPTTGVGHGYTF. CDR3 sequence (DNA): TGTGCCAGCAGCCCGACAACAGGGGTGGGCCATGGCTACACCTTC.

This clone appeared a single time. The rearrangement uses TRBV7-3 and TRBJ2-6, with TRBD1 matching 7 bases. With 4 bases clipped from V and 6 bases from J, the junction kept 6 bases outside the gene matches. CDR3 length equals 15 residues. CDR1 and CDR2 from the germline V gene are SGHTA and FQGTGA. The CDR3 DNA follows: TGTGCCAGCAGCTCAGACGGACAGGTGGCCAACGTCCTGACTTTC. As protein: CASSSDGQVANVLTF.

The V call is TRBV2, the J call TRBJ2-1; 11 bases match TRBD2. The V gene end was trimmed by 6 bases and the J gene end by 7 bases; junction bases not matched to a gene: 14. Looked up from germline, CDR1 is SNHLY and CDR2 is FYNNEI. The CDR3 contains 17 residues. DNA of the CDR3: TGTGCCAGCAGCCCACTAGCGGGAGTCGCCCTTAGAAATGAGCAGTTCTTC. Its protein product is CASSPLAGVALRNEQFF. The variable domain in full, completed from reference TRBV2 and TRBJ2-1, reads EPEVTQTPSHQVTQMGQEVILRCVPISNHLYFYWYRQILGQKVEFLVSFYNNEISEKSEIFDDQFSVERPDGSNFTLKIRSTKLEDSAMYFCASSPLAGVALRNEQFFGPGTRLTVL.

This chain connects TRBV6-5 to TRBJ2-1, with D maybe TRBD1 (6 bases). This CDR3 is 15 amino acids long. The V gene lost 6 bases and the J gene lost 4 bases, with 16 bases spanning the gap. CDR1 and CDR2 (germline): MNHEY, SVGAGI. This CDR3 is CASSYRDIAYNEQFF. DNA of the CDR3: TGTGCCAGCAGCTATAGGGACATAGCATACAATGAGCAGTTCTTC.

This clone appeared a single time. V and J are TRBV7-9 and TRBJ1-2, with D unresolved. V lost 0 bases and J 7 bases, leaving 15 bases between the germline ends. The CDR3 has 15 residues. Germline V lookup: CDR1 SEHNR, CDR2 FQNEAQ (reference sequence). CDR3 region: CASSLALGGSSGYTF. In nucleotides, the CDR3 is TGTGCCAGCAGCTTAGCGCTCGGCGGATCGAGTGGCTACACCTTC. Based on the CDR3 plus reference TRBV7-9 and TRBJ1-2, the full variable domain is DTGVSQNPRHKITKRGQNVTFRCDPISEHNRLYWYRQTLGQGPEFLTYFQNEAQLEKSRLLSDRFSAERPKGSFSTLEIQRTEQGDSAMYLCASSLALGGSSGYTFGSGTRLTVV.

The genes are TRBV9 and TRBJ2-3, with D perhaps TRBD1 (6 bases). This CDR3 spans 20 amino acids. The V and J ends lost 0 bases and 0 bases respectively, with 23 bases between them. Germline CDR1 SGDLS, CDR2 YYNGEE. The CDR3 here is CASSVEGRGRRFGSTDTQYF. The CDR3 bases are TGTGCCAGCAGCGTAGAGGGCAGGGGACGGAGGTTCGGTAGCACAGATACGCAGTATTTT.

The chain couples TRBV7-3 to TRBJ2-6; D is tentatively TRBD1 or TRBD2 (5 bases each). The CDR3 loop spans 16 amino acids. The germline V and J ends were trimmed by 3 bases and 2 bases, with 11 bases remaining between them. The germline V gene encodes CDR1 SGHTA and CDR2 FQGTGA. CDR3 protein: CASSFRGPPGANVLTF. The CDR3 DNA sequence: TGTGCCAGCAGCTTCCGGGGACCTCCTGGGGCCAACGTCCTGACTTTC.

The chain joins TRBV12-3 or TRBV12-4 to TRBJ1-2; the D is unclear. There are 12 residues in the CDR3. V lost 7 bases and J 4 bases, leaving 10 bases between the germline ends. The CDR3 DNA is TGTGCCAGCACTAGGCCCGGCTATGGCTACACCTTC. Translating it yields CASTRPGYGYTF.

The chain uses TRBV9 and TRBJ2-7; 8 bases fit TRBD1. The CDR3 totals 14 residues. The V gene end was trimmed by 3 bases and the J gene end by 4 bases; junction bases not matched to a gene: 6. Germline V CDR1 and CDR2: SGDLS, YYNGEE. The CDR3 DNA is TGTGCCAGCAGCGCGGGACAGGTTCCGTACGAGCAGTACTTC. It yields the protein CASSAGQVPYEQYF.

The genes are TRBV5-6 and TRBJ1-5; the D gene is possibly TRBD1 (6 bases). Germline CDR1 SGHDT, CDR2 YYEEEE. V lost 0 bases, J lost 4 bases, and 11 bases lay in between. The CDR3 sequence is 15 residues long. This CDR3 reads CASSLADSMNQPQHF. CDR3 nucleotide sequence: TGTGCCAGCAGCTTGGCGGACAGCATGAATCAGCCCCAGCATTTT.

V usage is TRBV27 and J usage is TRBJ2-7, with 8 nucleotides matching TRBD1. Germline V lookup: CDR1 MNHEY, CDR2 SMNVEV (reference sequence). V was clipped by 5 bases and J by 2 bases; unmatched bases: 8. The CDR3 totals 15 residues. In DNA form, the CDR3 reads TGTGCCAGCAGTCGATACGGACAGGGAGCCTACGAGCAGTACTTC. As protein: CASSRYGQGAYEQYF.

The rearrangement uses TRBV12-2 and TRBJ2-1; the D segment call TRBD2 is taken from the table without a DNA check. TRBV12-2 is classified as a pseudogene. This CDR3 contains 15 residues. In nucleotides, the CDR3 is TGTGCAAGTCGCTATTGCTTCGACGGAGACAATGAGCAGTTCTTC. This translates into CASRYCFDGDNEQFF.

The V gene is TRBV7-2, the J gene TRBJ2-3; D not certain. This CDR3 contains 11 residues. V gave up 5 bases and J gave up 6 bases, with 6 bases separating them. CDR1 is SGHTA and CDR2 is FQGNSA in the germline V gene. The CDR3 nucleotides are TGTGCCAGCAGCCTTCATGATACGCAGTATTTT. Its translation is CASSLHDTQYF. The whole variable domain, remainder taken from reference TRBV7-2 and TRBJ2-3, is GAGVSQSPSNKVTEKGKDVELRCDPISGHTALYWYRQSLGQGLEFLIYFQGNSAPDKSGLPSDRFSAERTGGSVSTLTIQRTQQEDSAVYLCASSLHDTQYFGPGTRLTVL.

This chain uses TRBV5-1 with TRBJ2-2; TRBD1 agrees at 9 bases. V trimming: 0 bases; J trimming: 3 bases; junction bases outside the gene matches: 6. CDR3 length equals 17 residues. The V gene's germline CDR1 is SGHRS and CDR2 YFSETQ. The CDR3 sequence is CASSLAGQGRDTGELFF. The CDR3 nucleotides read TGCGCCAGCAGCTTGGCCGGACAGGGGAGGGACACCGGGGAGCTGTTTTTT.

This clone was counted once. The rearrangement uses TRBV11-3 and TRBJ1-1; D call uncertain. V shed 4 bases and J shed 0 bases, with 9 bases lying between them. This CDR3 is built from 14 residues. From germline, CDR1 is SGHNT and CDR2 YENEEA. CDR3 residues: CASSCFDLNTEAFF. The CDR3 coding sequence is TGTGCCAGCAGCTGCTTTGATTTGAACACTGAAGCTTTCTTT.

The rearrangement links TRBV10-3 to TRBJ1-2; D is possibly TRBD1 (5 bases). This CDR3 has 14 amino acids. Germline CDR1 and CDR2: ENHRY and SYGVKD. Trimming stripped 0 bases from V and 5 bases from J, with 10 bases between. The CDR3 DNA is TGTGCCATCAGTGAGTCGTGGGGGGAATATGGCTACACCTTC. This sequence encodes CAISESWGEYGYTF.

The V gene is TRBV4-1, the J gene TRBJ1-5, with a weak D call TRBD1 (6 bases). Trimming removed 2 bases at V and 2 bases at J, with 10 bases between. This CDR3 contains 15 residues. Germline V gene lookup returns CDR1 MGHRA and CDR2 YSYEKL. The CDR3 nucleotides read TGCGCCAGCAGCCAACAGGGGAACGGCAATCAGCCCCAGCATTTT. Protein sequence: CASSQQGNGNQPQHF.